The TCR beta chain under discussion was sequenced for a study of T cells in women clearing cervical HPV infection. Broader study findings: Cases carried less TRBV6-7 than controls: approximately 0.1% versus 0.16%.

V lost 2 bases, J lost 8 bases, and 5 bases stayed unmatched. Germline V CDR1 and CDR2: MNHNS, SASEGT. This CDR3 region has 14 residues. Details on this clone: As yet, its antigen is unknown. The read ends 3 residues before the CDR3 terminus; that terminus is restored from the germline J gene.

TCRdb's table, derived via immunoSEQ multiplex PCR, lists solely in-frame clones and lacks some. Recorded for this sample: under 35,000 clones. This TCR derives from a woman aged 18 to 75 with a cervical HPV16 infection that either progressed to CIN3+ or cleared (not recorded which). This rearrangement joins TRBV6-1 to TRBJ1-4; TRBD1 matches at 7 bases. Sequenced input: blood buffy coat. The CDR3 is CASSELGQKEKLFF. The sequenced CDR3 bases are TGTGCCAGCAGTGAATTGGGACAGAAGGAAAAA.